Following are 14 T cell receptor beta chains from one sample sequenced in a study of CD8 T cells in Susac syndrome. Random-hexamer reverse transcription was applied to roughly 0.5 to 1 ug RNA. MiXCR, applied by TCRdb to the immunoSEQ multiplex PCR reads, yields one record per CDR3 protein. The sample holds more than 100,000 distinct CDR3 sequences, roughly 95% seen once. Sequenced: CD4+ T cells from PBMCs. The origin of the receptors is a human donor with Susac syndrome.

The chain employs TRBV15 and TRBJ2-5, with 7 bases fitting TRBD2. V lost 0 bases and J lost 0; bases outside the gene matches: 4. Germline lookup yields CDR1 LNHNV and CDR2 YYDKDF (reference sequence). CDR3 length: 16 residues. The CDR3 DNA reads TGTGCCACCAGCAGAGATCTCCTAGCGGACCAAGAGACCCAGTACTTC. Translated, it gives CATSRDLLADQETQYF. Using reference TRBV15 and TRBJ2-5 for the parts outside the CDR3, the full variable domain is DAMVIQNPRYQVTQFGKPVTLSCSQTLNHNVMYWYQQKSSQAPKLLFHYYDKDFNNEADTPDNFQSRRPNTSFCFLDIRSPGLGDTAMYLCATSRDLLADQETQYFGPGTRLLVL.

The rearrangement links TRBV4-1 to TRBJ2-1, with 9 bases aligning to TRBD1. The CDR3 runs 20 residues. V was clipped by 1 base and J by 6 bases; unmatched bases: 19. The germline CDR1 and CDR2 sequences are MGHRA and YSYEKL. DNA of the CDR3: TGCGCCAGCAGCCAAGGACAGGGGGAAAGGGTAAGGAGAACTAGCAATGAGCAGTTCTTC. Translation: CASSQGQGERVRRTSNEQFF.

The rearrangement joins TRBV6-1 to TRBJ2-2; either TRBD1 or TRBD2 may supply D (5 bases each). With 6 bases removed from V and 1 base from J, the gap between germline ends came to 18 bases. The CDR3 sequence is 17 residues long. Looked up from germline, CDR1 is MNHNS and CDR2 is SASEGT. The CDR3 here is CASSPISGTENTGELFF. CDR3 DNA sequence: TGTGCCAGCAGCCCTATCTCCGGGACGGAGAACACCGGGGAGCTGTTTTTT.

This sequence joins TRBV6-5 and TRBJ2-1; TRBD2 agrees at 11 bases. The CDR3 is 15 residues long. Germline V CDR1 and CDR2: MNHEY, SVGAGI. V gave up 2 bases and J gave up 7 bases; unmatched junction bases: 4. The DNA for the CDR3 is TGTGCCAGCAGTTACACTAGCGGGAGCTGGAATGAGCAGTTCTTC. This sequence encodes CASSYTSGSWNEQFF.

The gene calls are TRBV7-9 and TRBJ2-2; 11 bases match TRBD2. CDR3 length: 18 residues. The trim removed 5 bases at V and 1 base at J, leaving 9 bases unmatched. Germline values: CDR1 SEHNR, CDR2 FQNEAQ (reference sequence). CDR3 protein: CASSRASGLAGNTGELFF. DNA of the CDR3: TGTGCCAGCAGCAGAGCCTCTGGACTAGCGGGGAACACCGGGGAGCTGTTTTTT.

V usage is TRBV12-3 or TRBV12-4 and J usage is TRBJ2-7; D remains ambiguous. The CDR3 is 14 amino acids. Trimming shortened V by 6 bases and J by 6 bases, and 18 bases separated the two germline ends. The CDR3 is CASSLNNPESEQYF. The CDR3 nucleotides read TGTGCCAGCAGCCTGAACAATCCCGAGAGCGAGCAGTACTTC.

The chain couples TRBV6-2 or TRBV6-3 to TRBJ2-1, with a weak D call TRBD2 (5 bases). With 4 bases removed from V and 6 bases from J, the gap between germline ends came to 19 bases. CDR3 length: 16 residues. CDR1 is MNHEY, CDR2 SVGEGT, per germline. This CDR3 is CASSSLYTGSGNEQFF. The DNA for the CDR3 is TGTGCCAGCAGTTCCCTGTATACGGGATCCGGCAATGAGCAGTTCTTC.

The chain employs TRBV30 and TRBJ1-5; D not resolved. The CDR3 spans 14 residues. V dropped 2 bases and J dropped 7 bases, with 15 bases sitting between them. CDR1 GTSNPN and CDR2 SVGIG come from the germline V gene (reference sequence). CDR3 in amino acids: CAWSRHPRGQPQHF. CDR3 sequence (DNA): TGTGCCTGGAGTCGACACCCCCGCGGACAGCCCCAGCATTTT.

This chain connects TRBV12-3 or TRBV12-4 to TRBJ2-5; TRBD1 might be the D (5 bases). This CDR3 is built from 13 residues. The ends were cut back, 6 bases at V and 2 bases at J, with 10 bases in the middle. This CDR3 reads CASSDSKQETQYF. CDR3 in DNA: TGTGCCAGCAGCGACAGTAAACAAGAGACCCAGTACTTC.

The chain links TRBV5-4 to TRBJ2-5; no reliable D call. Germline V gene lookup returns CDR1 SGHNT and CDR2 YYREEE (reference sequence). CDR3 length: 13 residues. Trimming left V 1 base short and J 4 bases short, with 8 bases between. CDR3 residues: CASSLRAAETQYF. The CDR3 DNA is TGTGCCAGCAGCTTGCGGGCCGCAGAGACCCAGTACTTC.

This chain links TRBV20-1 with TRBJ2-2; 9 nucleotides match TRBD1. The CDR3 totals 18 residues. V was clipped by 1 base and J by 3 bases; unmatched bases: 12. In germline, CDR1 is DFQATT, CDR2 SNEGSKA (reference sequence). CDR3 amino acids: CSARGPIAGQGDTGELFF. The CDR3 DNA reads TGCAGTGCTAGAGGGCCCATTGCGGGACAGGGTGACACCGGGGAGCTGTTTTTT.

J is TRBJ2-2 and V is TRBV29-1, with D tentatively TRBD2 (6 bases). This CDR3 contains 14 residues. Per germline, CDR1 SQVTM and CDR2 ANQGSEA. With 3 bases removed from V and 5 bases from J, the gap between germline ends came to 13 bases. CDR3 DNA sequence: TGCAGCGTTGAGGGGACTCCCGGTACCGGGGAGCTGTTTTTT. Its protein is CSVEGTPGTGELFF.

The V call is TRBV5-1, the J call TRBJ2-7; D perhaps matches TRBD1 (6 bases). Germline loops: CDR1 SGHRS, CDR2 YFSETQ. The CDR3 sequence is 14 residues long. Trimming removed 4 bases at V and 0 bases at J, with 11 bases between. The CDR3 here is CASSPLTGSYEQYF. The CDR3 bases are TGCGCCAGCAGCCCGCTGACAGGCTCCTACGAGCAGTACTTC.

This clonotype was observed a single time. This sequence joins TRBV25-1 and TRBJ2-5; TRBD1 aligns across 8 bases. Germline lookup yields CDR1 MGHDK and CDR2 SYGVNS. The J segment lost 4 bases and the V segment lost 0 bases, leaving 4 bases of the junction unmatched. The CDR3 has 15 amino acids. CDR3 amino acids: CASSEYSGGTETQYF. The CDR3 DNA is TGTGCCAGCAGTGAATATTCAGGGGGCACAGAGACCCAGTACTTC.